One TCR beta chain is described in this entry. These data are taken from a study of blood T cell repertoires in COVID-19. Overall study context: COVID-19 samples from acute and convalescent phases originated in the United States, Italy and Spain. From T cells, B-cell-depleted T cells, or PBMCs came the material, which was cDNA or gDNA.

In the study's own analysis: Researchers report that nucleated cell counts were estimated from reference gene primer amplification. Only in-frame clones appear in the TCRdb table, and some are missing; sequencing was by immunoSEQ multiplex PCR. The D gene and trimming were derived from the DNA, and the V and J assignments and clone size from that table. The sample carries fewer than 65,000 clones, roughly 90% recorded once. The sequenced sample consisted of peripheral blood. The receptor was derived from a human donor in a cohort sampled during active COVID-19.

CDR3 residues: CASSDSPRDRVGAYEQYF. Written as DNA, the CDR3 is TGTGCCAGCAGTGACTCCCCCCGGGACAGGGTGGGGGCCTACGAGCAGTACTTC. This chain joins TRBV6-4 and TRBJ2-7, with 9 bases that match TRBD1. From germline, CDR1 is MRHNA and CDR2 SNTAGT. This CDR3 spans 18 amino acids. Trimming took 0 bases from V and 2 from J; bases not matched to a gene: 11.